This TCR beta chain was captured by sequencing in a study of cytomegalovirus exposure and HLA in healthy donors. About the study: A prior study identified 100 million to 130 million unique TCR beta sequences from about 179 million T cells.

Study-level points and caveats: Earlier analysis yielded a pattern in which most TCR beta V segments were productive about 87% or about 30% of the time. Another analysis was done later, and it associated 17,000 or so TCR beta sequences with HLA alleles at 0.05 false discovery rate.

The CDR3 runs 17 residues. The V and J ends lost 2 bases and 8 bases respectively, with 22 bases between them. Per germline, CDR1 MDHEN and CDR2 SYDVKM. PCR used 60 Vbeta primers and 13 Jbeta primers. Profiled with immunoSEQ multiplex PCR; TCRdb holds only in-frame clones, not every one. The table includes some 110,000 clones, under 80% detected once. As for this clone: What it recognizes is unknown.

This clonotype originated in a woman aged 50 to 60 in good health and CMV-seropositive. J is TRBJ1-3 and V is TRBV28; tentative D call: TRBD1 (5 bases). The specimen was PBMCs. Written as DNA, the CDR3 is TGTGCCAGCAGTTTAATTATTGGACATAATAAAGAGGACACCATATATTTT. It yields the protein CASSLIIGHNKEDTIYF.